Listed below are T cell receptor beta chains from one sample, sequenced in a study of vaccination and CD4 T cells after COVID-19. The antigens these receptors bind are not known. One entry per CDR3 protein, called by TCRdb with MiXCR from the PCR reads. The table records approximately 22,000 distinct CDR3 sequences, roughly 35% of them present only once. The material sequenced was CD4+ T cells from blood, cultured in vitro, taken about 7 months after SARS-CoV-2 vaccination. These receptors all come from a human donor who had recovered from COVID-19. CDR3s include the opening cysteine and the closing phenylalanine or tryptophan. D genes are given only for firm matches. Size tells how often a clone was seen (once, few, many) or the class of an expanded clone, and some rows leave it out.

J: TRBJ2-3; D: NA; V: TRBV27; size: NA; CDR3: CASSLRRGAYTDTQYF; DNA: TGTGCCAGCAGTTTACGACGGGGGGCTTACACAGATACGCAGTATTTT
J: TRBJ2-2; D: NA; V: TRBV7-2; size: few; CDR3: CASSLYGSWTGELFF; DNA: TGTGCCAGCAGCTTATATGGTAGTTGGACCGGGGAGCTGTTTTTT
J: TRBJ1-1; D: NA; V: TRBV10-3; size: few; CDR3: CAILDGTQNTEAFF; DNA: TGTGCCATCCTGGACGGAACCCAGAACACTGAAGCTTTCTTT
J: TRBJ2-7; D: TRBD2; V: TRBV20-1; size: few; CDR3: CSWTSGTGWGEQYF; DNA: TGCAGTTGGACTAGCGGGACGGGGTGGGGCGAGCAGTACTTC
J: TRBJ1-2; D: NA; V: TRBV7-2; size: NA; CDR3: CASSPIYGYGYTF; DNA: TGTGCCAGCAGCCCAATTTATGGCTATGGCTACACCTTC
J: TRBJ1-1; D: NA; V: TRBV19; size: NA; CDR3: CASSIDRGGSTEAFF; DNA: TGTGCCAGTAGTATAGACAGGGGAGGTTCCACTGAAGCTTTCTTT
J: TRBJ1-5; D: NA; V: TRBV7-6; size: few; CDR3: CASSLARSQPQHF; DNA: TGTGCCAGCAGCTTAGCGCGTTCCCAGCCCCAGCATTTT
J: TRBJ2-1; D: TRBD2; V: TRBV20-1; size: NA; CDR3: CSAHGLAASSYNEQFF; DNA: TGCAGTGCCCACGGACTAGCGGCTAGCTCCTACAATGAGCAGTTCTTC
J: TRBJ2-3; D: TRBD2; V: TRBV18; size: once; CDR3: CASSSGETDTQYF; DNA: TGTGCCAGCTCAAGCGGGGAGACAGATACGCAGTATTTT
J: TRBJ2-7; D: NA; V: TRBV19; size: few; CDR3: CASSLTNSVSSYEQYF; DNA: TGTGCCAGTAGTCTAACCAATAGCGTGAGCTCCTACGAGCAGTACTTC
J: TRBJ1-6; D: NA; V: TRBV20-1; size: few; CDR3: CSAEEGPRESPLHF; DNA: TGCAGTGCTGAGGAGGGACCGAGGGAGTCACCCCTCCACTTT
J: TRBJ1-1; D: NA; V: TRBV10-1; size: NA; CDR3: CASSESRSGGPEAFF; DNA: TGCGCCAGCAGTGAGTCTCGGTCTGGTGGGCCTGAAGCTTTCTTT
J: TRBJ2-5; D: TRBD1; V: TRBV20-1; size: NA; CDR3: CSAYTGTGEETQYF; DNA: TGCAGTGCTTATACCGGGACAGGGGAAGAGACCCAGTACTTC
J: TRBJ2-5; D: TRBD2; V: TRBV7-3; size: NA; CDR3: CASSSSGRAWETQYF; DNA: TGTGCCAGCAGTTCTAGCGGGAGGGCCTGGGAGACCCAGTACTTC
J: TRBJ1-6; D: NA; V: TRBV18; size: NA; CDR3: CASSPLGGDSPLHF; DNA: TGTGCCAGCTCACCACTTGGGGGGGATTCACCCCTCCACTTT
J: TRBJ2-1; D: NA; V: TRBV19; size: NA; CDR3: CASSIAVYNEQFF; DNA: TGTGCCAGTAGTATAGCGGTTTACAATGAGCAGTTCTTC
J: TRBJ2-2; D: NA; V: TRBV29-1; size: NA; CDR3: CSVRPVSNTGELFF; DNA: TGCAGCGTCCGACCTGTCTCGAACACCGGGGAGCTGTTTTTT
J: TRBJ2-1; D: NA; V: TRBV6-2/TRBV6-3; size: few; CDR3: CASSFVEFINNEQFF; DNA: TGTGCCAGCAGTTTTGTGGAATTTATCAACAATGAGCAGTTCTTC
J: TRBJ1-1; D: NA; V: TRBV7-9; size: NA; CDR3: CASSSSGGEVAFF; DNA: TGTGCCAGCAGCTCTAGCGGGGGAGAAGTGGCTTTCTTT
J: TRBJ2-2; D: NA; V: TRBV27; size: NA; CDR3: CASSRRPLSTNTGELFF; DNA: TGTGCCAGCAGCCGGCGACCTTTATCCACGAACACCGGGGAGCTGTTTTTT
J: TRBJ1-1; D: NA; V: TRBV29-1; size: NA; CDR3: CSASVLNTEAFF; DNA: TGCAGCGCTTCGGTGTTGAACACTGAAGCTTTCTTT
J: TRBJ2-2; D: NA; V: TRBV7-9; size: NA; CDR3: CASSLTGSNTGELFF; DNA: TGTGCCAGCAGCTTGACGGGGTCGAACACCGGGGAGCTGTTTTTT